This T cell receptor (beta chain) was observed in a study of T cells in localized non-small cell lung cancer. Findings and caveats of the study: Adjacent lung exhibited a median of around 60 among the 100 most abundant tumor clones.

On this clone: Antigen: not known.

The repertoire was sequenced with immunoSEQ multiplex PCR; TCRdb's copy has only in-frame clones and lacks some. Here the sample spans some 72,000 clones, 70% to 90% being singletons. CDR1 is SGHKS, CDR2 YYEKEE, per germline (reference sequence). V trimming: 3 bases; J trimming: 1 base; junction bases outside the gene matches: 7. There are 15 residues in the CDR3. The V and J genes are TRBV5-5 and TRBJ2-7, with 7 bases aligning to TRBD1. The sequence came from a man between 40 and 69 years old with stage I lung adenocarcinoma. The starting material was peripheral blood, obtained before any cancer treatment. The CDR3 DNA reads as TGTGCCAGCAGCTCGGGTCCGGGACAGTCCTACGAGCAGTACTTC. This translates into CASSSGPGQSYEQYF.